Sequencing of this T cell receptor beta chain was carried out in a study of blood T cell repertoires in COVID-19. Turning to the study itself: Samples taken during acute and convalescent COVID-19 were collected in the United States, Italy and Spain. PBMCs, B-cell-depleted T cells, or T cells provided the cDNA or gDNA that made up the material.

The germline gives CDR1 SGHRS, CDR2 YFSETQ. This CDR3 is built from 15 residues. With V trimmed by 4 bases and J by 1 base, 3 bases remained unmatched. Study processing details: Nucleated cell number was recorded as an estimate derived from reference gene primer amplification. The table came from immunoSEQ multiplex PCR; TCRdb's copy has only in-frame clones and leaves some out. That table gives V, J and clone size, and the DNA gave D and trimming. The sample yields about 70,000 clones, under 85% seen once. The receptor comes from a human donor in a cohort sampled during active COVID-19. The sample taken for sequencing was peripheral blood. This chain uses TRBV5-1 with TRBJ2-5; TRBD2 agrees at 11 bases. The CDR3 sequence is CASSRGLAGQETQYF. The CDR3 region has the DNA TGCGCCAGCAGCAGAGGACTAGCGGGCCAAGAGACCCAGTACTTC.